The text below deals with one T cell receptor (beta chain). Profiling relied on immunoSEQ multiplex PCR, and the TCRdb table lists in-frame clones only, not all of them. This table has approximately 140,000 clones, 70% to 90% appearing once. This entry comes from a study of T cell responses to AZD1222 COVID-19 vaccine. Across the whole study: Analyses pooled second doses at about 4 or about 12 weeks.

Trimming left V 6 bases short and J 0 bases short, with 12 bases between. CDR3 length equals 15 residues. Germline values: CDR1 MNHEY, CDR2 SMNVEV (reference sequence). The sequence came from an adult in good health. The sequences come from peripheral blood, collected on day 0 of AZD1222 vaccination. V and J are TRBV27 and TRBJ2-1; perhaps TRBD1 as D (6 bases). CDR3 region: CASSSRDNSYNEQFF. CDR3 sequence (DNA): TGTGCCAGCAGCTCCCGGGACAACTCCTACAATGAGCAGTTCTTC.